This T cell receptor beta chain was sequenced in a study of cytomegalovirus exposure and HLA in healthy donors. Findings and limits, study-wide: Roughly even sequencing depth across donors was the assumption behind the presence/absence analyses.

J gave up 1 base and V 3 bases, and 1 base lay outside the gene matches. The CDR3 totals 14 residues. Germline V gene data show CDR1 as SGHVS and CDR2 as FQNEAQ. About this clone itself: Its target is not known.

Amplification used 60 Vbeta primers and 13 Jbeta primers. TCRdb's copy holds only in-frame clones and misses some; the assay was immunoSEQ multiplex PCR. The table includes roughly 180,000 clones, roughly 80% detected once. Specimen: PBMCs. The chain uses TRBV7-8 and TRBJ2-7; TRBD2 aligns across 9 bases. This sequence was found in a man younger than 45 in good health and CMV-seronegative. CDR3 sequence reads: CASSFAGGSYEQYF. In DNA, the CDR3 is TGTGCCAGCAGCTTCGCGGGGGGGTCCTACGAGCAGTACTTC.